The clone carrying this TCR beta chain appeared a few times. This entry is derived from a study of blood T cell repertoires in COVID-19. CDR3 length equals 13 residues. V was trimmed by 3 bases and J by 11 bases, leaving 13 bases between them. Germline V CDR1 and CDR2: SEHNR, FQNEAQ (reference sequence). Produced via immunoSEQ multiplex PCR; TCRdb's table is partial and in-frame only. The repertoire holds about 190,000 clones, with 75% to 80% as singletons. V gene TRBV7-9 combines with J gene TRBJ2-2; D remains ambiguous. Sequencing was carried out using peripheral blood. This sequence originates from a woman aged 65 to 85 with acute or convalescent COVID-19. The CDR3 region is CASSLPPRYELFF. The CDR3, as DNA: TGTGCCAGCAGCTTGCCCCCTCGGTACGAGCTGTTTTTT. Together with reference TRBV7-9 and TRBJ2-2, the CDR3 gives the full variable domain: DTGVSQNPRHKITKRGQNVTFRCDPISEHNRLYWYRQTLGQGPEFLTYFQNEAQLEKSRLLSDRFSAERPKGSFSTLEIQRTEQGDSAMYLCASSLPPRYELFFGEGSRLTVL.